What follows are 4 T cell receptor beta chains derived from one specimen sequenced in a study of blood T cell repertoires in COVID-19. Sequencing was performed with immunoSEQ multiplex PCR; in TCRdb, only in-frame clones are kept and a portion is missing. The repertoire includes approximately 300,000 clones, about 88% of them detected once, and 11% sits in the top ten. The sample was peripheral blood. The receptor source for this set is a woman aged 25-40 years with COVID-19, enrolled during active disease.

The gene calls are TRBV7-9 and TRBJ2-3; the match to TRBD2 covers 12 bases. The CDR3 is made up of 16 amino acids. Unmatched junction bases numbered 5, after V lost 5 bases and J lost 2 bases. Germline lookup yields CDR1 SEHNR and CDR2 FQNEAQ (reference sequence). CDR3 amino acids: CASSLGLAGNTDTQYF. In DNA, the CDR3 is TGTGCCAGCAGCCTCGGACTAGCGGGAAACACAGATACGCAGTATTTT.

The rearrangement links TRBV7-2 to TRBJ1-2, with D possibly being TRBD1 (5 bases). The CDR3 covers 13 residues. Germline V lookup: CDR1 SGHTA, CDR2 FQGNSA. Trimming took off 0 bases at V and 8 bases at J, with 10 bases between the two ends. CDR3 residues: CASSLAVTVGYTF. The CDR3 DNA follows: TGTGCCAGCAGCTTAGCGGTGACAGTCGGCTACACCTTC.

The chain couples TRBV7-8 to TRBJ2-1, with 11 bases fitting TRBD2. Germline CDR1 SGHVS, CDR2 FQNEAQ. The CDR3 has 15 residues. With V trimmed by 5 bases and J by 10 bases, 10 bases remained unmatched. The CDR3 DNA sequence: TGTGCCAGCAGCACGACCCGACTAGCGGGATGGGAGCAGTTCTTC. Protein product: CASSTTRLAGWEQFF.

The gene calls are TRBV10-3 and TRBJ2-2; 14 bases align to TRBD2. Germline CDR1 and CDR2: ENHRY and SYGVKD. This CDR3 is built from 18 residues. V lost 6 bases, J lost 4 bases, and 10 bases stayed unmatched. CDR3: CAISDGLAGGRGTGELFF. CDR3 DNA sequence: TGTGCCATCAGCGATGGACTAGCGGGAGGTAGGGGCACCGGGGAGCTGTTTTTT.